The subject of this entry is one T cell receptor beta chain. Antigen specificity is unknown. V lost 0 bases, J lost 5 bases, and 4 bases stayed unmatched. Germline V CDR1 and CDR2: GTSNPN, SVGIG (reference sequence). This CDR3 spans 15 amino acids. The sample originates from a study of OX40 agonist ivuxolimab in advanced cancers. Study as a whole: Mean age approximately 59 years, range roughly 23 to 79; 82.7% male. Notes on the study in general: Antigen specificity remained undetermined for the expanded peripheral T cells.

Libraries were prepared by immunoSEQ multiplex PCR; TCRdb keeps only in-frame clonotypes and omits some of them. The table has roughly 69,000 clones, 87% seen once. The origin of this receptor is an adult with an advanced solid tumor such as melanoma, head and neck, liver or kidney cancer. The chain couples TRBV30 to TRBJ2-1; 10 bases line up with TRBD1. The source material was CD4+ or CD8+ T cells sorted from blood, sampled in a trial of the OX40 agonist ivuxolimab. Here the CDR3 DNA reads TGTGCCTGGAGTGTACGGGGGACAGGGGACAATGAGCAGTTCTTC. This gives the protein CAWSVRGTGDNEQFF.